The T cell receptor beta chain described here comes from a study of cytomegalovirus exposure and HLA in healthy donors. This clone turned up a few times. Germline CDR1 is MRHNA and CDR2 is SNTAGT. The V gene lost 3 bases and the J gene lost 7 bases, with 9 bases spanning the gap. The CDR3 covers 13 residues. With 60 Vbeta and 13 Jbeta primers, the PCR was carried out. Source study methods: Approximately 9.9 million of some 80 million unique TCR beta chains were shared, per a later count. Assay: immunoSEQ multiplex PCR; the TCRdb copy retains only in-frame clones and omits some. V and J calls and clone size are given by that table; D and trimming were obtained from the DNA. The table lists about 99,000 clones, around 79% of them singletons.

The TCR originated in a man aged 55 to 70 in good health and CMV-seropositive. Material: PBMCs. The V and J genes are TRBV6-4 and TRBJ1-4, with D possibly matching TRBD1 (6 bases). CDR3 sequence: CASSEATGEKLFF. CDR3 nucleotides: TGTGCCAGCAGTGAAGCGACAGGTGAAAAACTGTTTTTT.